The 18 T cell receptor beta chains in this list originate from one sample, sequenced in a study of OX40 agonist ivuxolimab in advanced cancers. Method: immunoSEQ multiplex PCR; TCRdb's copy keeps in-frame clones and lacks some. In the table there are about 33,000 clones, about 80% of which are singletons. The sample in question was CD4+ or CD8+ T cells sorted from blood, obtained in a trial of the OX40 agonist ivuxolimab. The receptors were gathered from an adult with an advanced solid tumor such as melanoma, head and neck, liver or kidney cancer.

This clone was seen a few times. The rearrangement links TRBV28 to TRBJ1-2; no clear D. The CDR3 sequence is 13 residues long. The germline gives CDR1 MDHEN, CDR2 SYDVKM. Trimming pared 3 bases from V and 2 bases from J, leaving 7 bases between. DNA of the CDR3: TGTGCCAGCAGTTTCGGCAGGAACTATGGCTACACCTTC. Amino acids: CASSFGRNYGYTF.

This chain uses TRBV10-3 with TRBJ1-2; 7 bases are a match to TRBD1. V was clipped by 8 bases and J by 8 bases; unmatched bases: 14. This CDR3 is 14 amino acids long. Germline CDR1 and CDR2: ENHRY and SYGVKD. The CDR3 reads CAIGGTATQRGYTF. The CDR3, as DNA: TGTGCCATCGGGGGGACAGCGACCCAGAGGGGCTACACCTTC.

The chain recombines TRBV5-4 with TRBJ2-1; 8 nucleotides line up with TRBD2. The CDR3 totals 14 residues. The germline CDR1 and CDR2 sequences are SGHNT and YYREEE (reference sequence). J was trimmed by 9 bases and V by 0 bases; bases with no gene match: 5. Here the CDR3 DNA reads TGTGCCAGCAGCTTGGCTGGACTAGCCACTGAGCAGTTCTTC. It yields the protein CASSLAGLATEQFF.

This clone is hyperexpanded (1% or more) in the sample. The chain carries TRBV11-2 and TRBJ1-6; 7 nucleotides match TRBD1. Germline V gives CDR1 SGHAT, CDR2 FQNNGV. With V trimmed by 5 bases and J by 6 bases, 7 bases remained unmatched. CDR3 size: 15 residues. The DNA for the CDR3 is TGTGCCAGCAGCCCGGGACAGCTCGTTAATTCACCCCTCCACTTT. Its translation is CASSPGQLVNSPLHF.

The DNA for the CDR3 is TGTGCCAGCAGTTACTCGATCAGGAAAACTGAAAAACTGTTTTTT. It is translated as CASSYSIRKTEKLFF. This rearrangement joins TRBV6-5 to TRBJ1-4; no firm D call. This CDR3 spans 15 amino acids. Germline CDR1 is MNHEY and CDR2 is SVGAGI. V dropped 0 bases and J dropped 7 bases, with 12 bases sitting between them.

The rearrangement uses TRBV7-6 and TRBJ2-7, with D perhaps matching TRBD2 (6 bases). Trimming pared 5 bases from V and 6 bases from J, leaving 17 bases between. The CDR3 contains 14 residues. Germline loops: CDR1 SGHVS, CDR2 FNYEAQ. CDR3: CASSTSEGRSEQYF. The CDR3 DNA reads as TGTGCCAGCAGCACCTCGGAGGGGCGGTCCGAGCAGTACTTC. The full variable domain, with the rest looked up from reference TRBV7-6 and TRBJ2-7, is GAGVSQSPRYKVTKRGQDVALRCDPISGHVSLYWYRQALGQGPEFLTYFNYEAQQDKSGLPNDRFSAERPEGSISTLTIQRTEQRDSAMYRCASSTSEGRSEQYFGPGTRLTVT.

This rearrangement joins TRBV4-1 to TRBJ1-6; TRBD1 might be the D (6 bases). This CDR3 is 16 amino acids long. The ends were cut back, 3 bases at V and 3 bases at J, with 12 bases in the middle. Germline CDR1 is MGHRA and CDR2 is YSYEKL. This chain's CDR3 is CASSHAGQIYNSPLHF. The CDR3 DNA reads TGCGCCAGCAGCCATGCTGGACAGATCTATAATTCACCCCTCCACTTT.

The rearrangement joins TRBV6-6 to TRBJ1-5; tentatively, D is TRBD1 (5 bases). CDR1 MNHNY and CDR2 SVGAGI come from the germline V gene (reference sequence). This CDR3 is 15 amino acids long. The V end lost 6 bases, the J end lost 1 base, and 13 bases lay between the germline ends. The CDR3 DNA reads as TGTGCCAGCAGAAAGAGGGACGGCAGCAATCAGCCCCAGCATTTT. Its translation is CASRKRDGSNQPQHF.

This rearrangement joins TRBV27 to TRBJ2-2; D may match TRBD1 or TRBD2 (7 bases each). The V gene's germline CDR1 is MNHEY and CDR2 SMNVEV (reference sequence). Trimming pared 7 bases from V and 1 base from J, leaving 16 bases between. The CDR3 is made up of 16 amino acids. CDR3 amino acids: CASIIRGGLNTGELFF. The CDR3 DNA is TGTGCCAGCATCATCAGGGGGGGCCTGAACACCGGGGAGCTGTTTTTT.

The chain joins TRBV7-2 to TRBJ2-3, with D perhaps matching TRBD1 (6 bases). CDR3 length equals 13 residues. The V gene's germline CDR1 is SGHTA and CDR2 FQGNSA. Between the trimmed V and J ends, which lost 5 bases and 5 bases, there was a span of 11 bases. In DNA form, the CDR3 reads TGTGCCAGCAGCGAACAGGGAATAGATACGCAGTATTTT. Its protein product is CASSEQGIDTQYF.

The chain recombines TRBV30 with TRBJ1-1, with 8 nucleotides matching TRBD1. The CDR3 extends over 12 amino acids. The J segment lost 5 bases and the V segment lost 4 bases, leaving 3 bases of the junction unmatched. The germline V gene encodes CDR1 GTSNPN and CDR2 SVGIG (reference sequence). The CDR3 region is CAWTRTGTEAFF. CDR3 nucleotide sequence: TGTGCCTGGACGCGGACAGGGACTGAAGCTTTCTTT.

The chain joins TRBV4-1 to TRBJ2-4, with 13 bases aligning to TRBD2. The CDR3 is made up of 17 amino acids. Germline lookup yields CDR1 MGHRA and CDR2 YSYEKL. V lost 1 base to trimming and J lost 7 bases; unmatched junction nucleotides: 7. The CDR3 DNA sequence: TGCGCCAGCAGCCAAGGGCCACTAGCGGGGGGGCCGAACATTCAGTACTTC. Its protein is CASSQGPLAGGPNIQYF.

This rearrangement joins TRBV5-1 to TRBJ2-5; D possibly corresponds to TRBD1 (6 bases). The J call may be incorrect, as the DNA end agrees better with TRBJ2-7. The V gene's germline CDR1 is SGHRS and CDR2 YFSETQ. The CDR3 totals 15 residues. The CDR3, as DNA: TGCGCCAGCAGCGACATCCGGGACACCGGGAACGAGCAGTACTTC. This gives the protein CASSDIRDTGNEQYF.

The CDR3 sequence is CASRRGNYGYTF. The CDR3 region has the DNA TGTGCCTCCCGACGGGGGAACTATGGCTACACCTTC. The rearrangement links TRBV2 to TRBJ1-2; D might be TRBD1 (5 bases). This CDR3 comprises 12 residues. The V end was cut by 11 bases, the J end by 2 bases, with 12 bases between. CDR1 is SNHLY and CDR2 is FYNNEI in the germline V gene. Looking up the rest from reference TRBV2 and TRBJ1-2 gives the full variable domain: EPEVTQTPSHQVTQMGQEVILRCVPISNHLYFYWYRQILGQKVEFLVSFYNNEISEKSEIFDDQFSVERPDGSNFTLKIRSTKLEDSAMYFCASRRGNYGYTFGSGTRLTVV.

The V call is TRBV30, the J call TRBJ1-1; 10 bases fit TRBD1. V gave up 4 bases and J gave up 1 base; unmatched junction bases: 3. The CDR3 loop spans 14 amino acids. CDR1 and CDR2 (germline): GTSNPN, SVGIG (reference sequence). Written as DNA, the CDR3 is TGTGCCTGGACCAGGGACAGGGGGAACACTGAAGCTTTCTTT. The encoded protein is CAWTRDRGNTEAFF.

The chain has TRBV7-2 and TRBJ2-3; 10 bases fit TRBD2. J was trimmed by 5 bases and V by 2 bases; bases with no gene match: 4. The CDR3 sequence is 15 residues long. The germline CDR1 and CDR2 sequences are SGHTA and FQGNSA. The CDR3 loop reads CASSLMSGGGDTQYF. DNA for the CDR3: TGTGCCAGCAGCTTAATGAGCGGGGGGGGAGATACGCAGTATTTT.

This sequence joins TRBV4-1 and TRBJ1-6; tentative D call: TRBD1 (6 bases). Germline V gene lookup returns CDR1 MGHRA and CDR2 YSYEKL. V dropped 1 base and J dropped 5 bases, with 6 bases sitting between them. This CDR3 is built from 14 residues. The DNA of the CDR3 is TGCGCCAGCAGCCAAGGGACAGATAATTCACCCCTCCACTTT. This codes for CASSQGTDNSPLHF.

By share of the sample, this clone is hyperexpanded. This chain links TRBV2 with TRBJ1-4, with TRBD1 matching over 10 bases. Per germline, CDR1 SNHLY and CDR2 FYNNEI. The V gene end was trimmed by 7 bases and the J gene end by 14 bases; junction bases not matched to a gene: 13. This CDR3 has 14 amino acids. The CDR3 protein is CASTQGLDRGRLFF. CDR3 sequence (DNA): TGTGCCAGCACCCAAGGCCTTGACAGGGGGCGCCTGTTTTTT. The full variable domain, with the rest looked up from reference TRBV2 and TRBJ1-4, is EPEVTQTPSHQVTQMGQEVILRCVPISNHLYFYWYRQILGQKVEFLVSFYNNEISEKSEIFDDQFSVERPDGSNFTLKIRSTKLEDSAMYFCASTQGLDRGRLFFGSGTQLSVL.